Here is one T cell receptor (beta chain) with its context. This entry is derived from a study of cytotoxic CD8 clonotypes in ibrutinib-treated CLL. Profiled with immunoSEQ multiplex PCR; TCRdb holds only in-frame clones, not every one. This sample carries roughly 24,000 clones, less than 80% of them seen once, and the ten largest clones take more than 7%. This TCR derives from a human donor with chronic lymphocytic leukemia. Sequencing used PBMCs, obtained before ibrutinib treatment.

In DNA form, the CDR3 reads TGTGCCAGCCGGCGGGAGGCCGGGGCCGGGGAGCTGTTTTTT. This codes for CASRREAGAGELFF. The chain is built from TRBV6-1 and TRBJ2-2; TRBD2 agrees at 8 bases. The CDR3 is made up of 14 amino acids. Per the germline V gene, CDR1 is MNHNS and CDR2 is SASEGT. V was clipped by 8 bases and J by 6 bases; unmatched bases: 8.